The sequence of this T cell receptor (beta chain) was determined in a study of metastatic and nonmetastatic thyroid tumors. TCRdb reassembled clones from the PCR reads with MiXCR. The data hold around 19,000 clones, with 15% to 19% observed a single time. Thyroid surgery took place with no prior treatment in any patient. Germline CDR1 reads MDHEN; CDR2 reads SYDVKM. CDR3 size: 14 residues. V lost 3 bases to trimming and J lost 4 bases; unmatched junction nucleotides: 2. The clonotype comes from a female donor with papillary thyroid cancer or a benign thyroid nodule (not recorded which). Some clones in this sample may be carry-over from other donors' samples. V usage is TRBV28 and J usage is TRBJ1-2; the match to TRBD1 covers 10 bases. The sequencing sample was made of blood. The DNA for the CDR3 is TGTGCCAGCAGTTTGGGACAGGGGAGCTATGGCTACACCTTC. The encoded protein is CASSLGQGSYGYTF.